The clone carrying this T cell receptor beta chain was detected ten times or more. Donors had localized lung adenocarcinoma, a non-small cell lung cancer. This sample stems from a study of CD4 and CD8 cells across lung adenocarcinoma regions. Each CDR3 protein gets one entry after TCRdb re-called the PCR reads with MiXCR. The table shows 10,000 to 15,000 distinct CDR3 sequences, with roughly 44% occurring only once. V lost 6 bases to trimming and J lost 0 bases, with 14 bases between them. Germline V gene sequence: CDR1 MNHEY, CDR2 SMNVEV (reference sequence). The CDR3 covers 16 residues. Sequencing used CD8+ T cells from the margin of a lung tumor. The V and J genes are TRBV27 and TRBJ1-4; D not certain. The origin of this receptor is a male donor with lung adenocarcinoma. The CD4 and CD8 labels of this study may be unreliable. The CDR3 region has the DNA TGTGCCAGCAGACCAAACGGACGGACAACTAATGAAAAACTGTTTTTT. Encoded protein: CASRPNGRTTNEKLFF.